In its sample, the clone carrying this TCR beta chain was seen many times. Its antigen remains unknown. Construction of TCR beta libraries was performed using quantitative 5'-RACE with molecular barcodes. TCRdb processed the 5' RACE reads anew with MiXCR; each CDR3 protein has one entry. The profile covers around 220,000 distinct CDR3 sequences, with under 12% appearing a single time and around a fifth taken by the ten largest. This sample stems from a study of CD8 T cells in ankylosing spondylitis. The CDR3 is 11 residues long. Trimming pared 4 bases from V and 2 bases from J, leaving 4 bases between. Germline CDR1 is DFQATT and CDR2 is SNEGSKA (reference sequence). Study-wide findings and caveats: In the blood and synovial fluid of reactive arthritis, some motif variants had been previously reported. Characteristic of ankylosing spondylitis blood, it appeared, was a TCR beta motif comprising eight highly homologous variants.

Sequencing used blood, either unsorted or a sorted T cell fraction (not recorded which). The chain combines TRBV20-1 with TRBJ2-3; no clear D. The receptor's source is a male donor with ankylosing spondylitis or in good health (not recorded which). Here the CDR3 DNA reads TGCAGTGCTACCCCCACAGATACGCAGTATTTT. Translating it yields CSATPTDTQYF.